Detailed here is one TCR beta chain. Repertoires were generated with immunoSEQ multiplex PCR, while TCRdb's copy carries only in-frame clones and drops some. The table shows about 350,000 clones, with roughly 87% occurring only once. The germline V gene encodes CDR1 MNHEY and CDR2 SVGAGI. CDR3 length: 13 residues. The ends were cut back, 5 bases at V and 4 bases at J, with 12 bases in the middle. These data belong to a study of blood T cell repertoires in COVID-19. Study details: The origin of the acute and convalescent COVID-19 samples was the United States, Italy and Spain.

Participants were aged roughly 18 to 100 years from roughly 26 US areas. V is TRBV6-5 and J is TRBJ2-7; D may be TRBD1 (6 bases). The receptor was isolated from a woman aged 25 to 39 who had recovered from COVID-19. Material for sequencing was PBMCs or T cells enriched from blood (not recorded which). CDR3 in amino acids: CASSLDRRYEQYF. The CDR3 DNA sequence: TGTGCCAGCAGTCTGGACAGAAGGTACGAGCAGTACTTC.